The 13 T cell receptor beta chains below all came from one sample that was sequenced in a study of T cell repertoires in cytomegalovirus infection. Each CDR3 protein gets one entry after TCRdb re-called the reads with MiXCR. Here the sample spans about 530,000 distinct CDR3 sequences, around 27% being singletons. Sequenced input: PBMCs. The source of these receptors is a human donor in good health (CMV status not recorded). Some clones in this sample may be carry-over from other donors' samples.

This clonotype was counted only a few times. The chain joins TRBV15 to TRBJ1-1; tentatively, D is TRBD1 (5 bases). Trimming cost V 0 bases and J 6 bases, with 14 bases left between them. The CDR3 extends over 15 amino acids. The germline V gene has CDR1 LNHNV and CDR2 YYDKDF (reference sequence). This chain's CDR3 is CATSRDARLGAEAFF. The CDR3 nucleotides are TGTGCCACCAGCAGAGATGCCCGTTTGGGGGCTGAAGCTTTCTTT.

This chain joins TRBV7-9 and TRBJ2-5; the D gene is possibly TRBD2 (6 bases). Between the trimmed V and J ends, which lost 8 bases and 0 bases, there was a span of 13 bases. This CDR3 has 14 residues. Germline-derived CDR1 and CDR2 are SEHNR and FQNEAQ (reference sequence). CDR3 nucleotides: TGTGCCAGCGGAACGGGAGTGTACCAAGAGACCCAGTACTTC. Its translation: CASGTGVYQETQYF.

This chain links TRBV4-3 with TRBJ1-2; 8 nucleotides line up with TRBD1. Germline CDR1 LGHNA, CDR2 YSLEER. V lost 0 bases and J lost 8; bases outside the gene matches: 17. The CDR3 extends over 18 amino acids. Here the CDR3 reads CASSQDRGQGKVAGGYTF. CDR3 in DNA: TGCGCCAGCAGCCAAGATCGAGGACAGGGTAAAGTCGCTGGGGGCTACACCTTC.

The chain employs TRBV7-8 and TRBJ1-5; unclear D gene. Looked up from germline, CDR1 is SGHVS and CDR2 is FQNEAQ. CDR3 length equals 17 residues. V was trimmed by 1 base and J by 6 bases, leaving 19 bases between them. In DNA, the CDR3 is TGTGCCAGCAGCTTAGGAAGGCCCAGTCAACCAGGTCAGCCCCAGCATTTT. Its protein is CASSLGRPSQPGQPQHF.

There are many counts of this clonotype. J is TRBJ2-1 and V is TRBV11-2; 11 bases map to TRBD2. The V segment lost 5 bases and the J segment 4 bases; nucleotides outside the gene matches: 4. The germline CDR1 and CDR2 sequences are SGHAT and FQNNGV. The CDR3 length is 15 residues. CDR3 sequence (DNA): TGTGCCAGCAGCCCACTAGCGGGAGAGTACAATGAGCAGTTCTTC. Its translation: CASSPLAGEYNEQFF.

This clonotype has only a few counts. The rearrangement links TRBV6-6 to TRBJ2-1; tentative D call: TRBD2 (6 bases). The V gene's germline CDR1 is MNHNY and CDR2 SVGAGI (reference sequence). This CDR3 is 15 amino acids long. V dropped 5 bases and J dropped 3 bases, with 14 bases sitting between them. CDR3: CASSPTRTNYNEQFF. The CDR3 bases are TGTGCCAGCAGTCCAACCCGGACTAACTACAATGAGCAGTTCTTC.

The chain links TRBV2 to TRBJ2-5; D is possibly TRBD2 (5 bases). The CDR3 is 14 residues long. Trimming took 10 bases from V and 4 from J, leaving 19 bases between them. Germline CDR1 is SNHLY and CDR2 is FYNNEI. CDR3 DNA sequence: TGTGCCACCCAGCAAGGTCTGGCGGGAGAGACCCAGTACTTC. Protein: CATQQGLAGETQYF.

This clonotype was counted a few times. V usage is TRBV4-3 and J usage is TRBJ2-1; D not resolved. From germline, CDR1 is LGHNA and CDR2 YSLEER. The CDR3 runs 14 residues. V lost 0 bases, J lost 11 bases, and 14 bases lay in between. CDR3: CASSQELTPNKQFF. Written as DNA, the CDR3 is TGCGCCAGCAGCCAAGAACTAACCCCTAATAAGCAGTTCTTC.

This CDR3 reads CASTARANNQPQHF. The CDR3 region has the DNA TGTGCCAGTACGGCTCGGGCCAACAATCAGCCCCAGCATTTT. This chain links TRBV19 with TRBJ1-5, with no clear D. The CDR3 totals 14 residues. Germline CDR1 reads LNHDA; CDR2 reads SQIVND (reference sequence). V gave up 7 bases and J gave up 3 bases, with 13 bases separating them.

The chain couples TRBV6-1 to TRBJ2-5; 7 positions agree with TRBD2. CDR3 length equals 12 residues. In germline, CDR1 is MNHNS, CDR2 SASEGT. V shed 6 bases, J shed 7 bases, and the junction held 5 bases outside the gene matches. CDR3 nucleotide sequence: TGTGCCAGCAGGGGAGGGGTGGGGACCCAGTACTTC. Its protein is CASRGGVGTQYF.

CDR3 sequence reads: CSATKDSMGYTF. The DNA of the CDR3 is TGCAGTGCTACTAAGGACAGTATGGGCTACACCTTC. The chain employs TRBV20-1 and TRBJ1-2; D is perhaps TRBD1 (6 bases). CDR3 length: 12 amino acids. Per the germline V gene, CDR1 is DFQATT and CDR2 is SNEGSKA (reference sequence). With 4 bases removed from V and 8 bases from J, the gap between germline ends came to 14 bases.

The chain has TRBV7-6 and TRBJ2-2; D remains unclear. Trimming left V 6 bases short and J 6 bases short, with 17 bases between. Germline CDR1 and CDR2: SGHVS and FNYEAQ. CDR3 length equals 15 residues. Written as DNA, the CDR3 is TGTGCCAGCAGGCTAGTGATCGGAGCGCCCGGGGAGCTGTTTTTT. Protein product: CASRLVIGAPGELFF.

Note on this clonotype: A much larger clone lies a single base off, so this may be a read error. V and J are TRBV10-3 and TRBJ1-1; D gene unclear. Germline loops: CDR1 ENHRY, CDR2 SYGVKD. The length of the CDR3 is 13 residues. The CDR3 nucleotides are TGTGCCAACAGTGAGACACCGAACACTGAAGCTTTCTTT. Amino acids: CANSETPNTEAFF.